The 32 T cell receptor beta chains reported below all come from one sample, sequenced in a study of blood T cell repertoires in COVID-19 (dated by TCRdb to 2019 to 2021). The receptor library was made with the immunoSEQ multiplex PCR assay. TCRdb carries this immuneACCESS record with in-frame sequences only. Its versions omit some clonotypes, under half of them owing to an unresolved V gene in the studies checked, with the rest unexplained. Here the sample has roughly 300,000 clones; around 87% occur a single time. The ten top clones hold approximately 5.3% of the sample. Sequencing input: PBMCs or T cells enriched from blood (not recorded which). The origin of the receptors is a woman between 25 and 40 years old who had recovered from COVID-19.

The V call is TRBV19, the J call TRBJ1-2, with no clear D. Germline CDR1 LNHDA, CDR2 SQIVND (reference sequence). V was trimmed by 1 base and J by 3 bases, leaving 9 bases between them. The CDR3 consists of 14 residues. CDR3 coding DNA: TGTGCCAGTAGTATAGGAACCGGGGACTATGGCTACACCTTC. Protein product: CASSIGTGDYGYTF.

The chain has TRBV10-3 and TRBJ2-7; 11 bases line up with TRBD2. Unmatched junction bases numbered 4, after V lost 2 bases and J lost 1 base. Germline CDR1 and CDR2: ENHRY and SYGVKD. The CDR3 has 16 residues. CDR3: CAISESLAGGSYEQYF. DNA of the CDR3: TGTGCCATCAGTGAGAGCCTAGCGGGGGGTTCCTACGAGCAGTACTTC.

The CDR3 reads CASGREGTGGMTYEQYF. CDR3 coding DNA: TGTGCTAGTGGTAGGGAGGGGACAGGGGGTATGACTTACGAGCAGTACTTC. The rearrangement joins TRBV12-5 to TRBJ2-7; 11 bases are a match to TRBD1. The CDR3 has 17 amino acids. The germline V gene encodes CDR1 LGHNT and CDR2 FRNRAP. Losses at the gene ends were 5 bases for V and 4 bases for J; bases not matched to a gene: 13.

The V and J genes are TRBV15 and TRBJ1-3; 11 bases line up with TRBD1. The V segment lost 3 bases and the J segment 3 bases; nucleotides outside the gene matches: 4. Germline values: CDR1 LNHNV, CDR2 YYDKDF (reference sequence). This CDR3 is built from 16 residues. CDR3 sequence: CATSRDRGLSGNTIYF. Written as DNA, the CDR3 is TGTGCCACCAGCAGGGACAGGGGGCTTAGTGGAAACACCATATATTTT.

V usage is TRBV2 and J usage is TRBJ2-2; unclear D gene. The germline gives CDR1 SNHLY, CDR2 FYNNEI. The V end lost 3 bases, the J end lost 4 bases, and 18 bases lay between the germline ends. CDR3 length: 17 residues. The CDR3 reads CASSDLVGLVGTGELFF. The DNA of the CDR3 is TGTGCCAGCAGTGACCTAGTTGGATTGGTGGGCACCGGGGAGCTGTTTTTT.

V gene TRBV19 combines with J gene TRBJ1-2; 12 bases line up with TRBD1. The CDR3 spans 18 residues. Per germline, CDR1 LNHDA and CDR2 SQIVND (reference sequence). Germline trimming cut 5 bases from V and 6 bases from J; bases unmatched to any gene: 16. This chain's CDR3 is CASSPLSGTGGSLNGYTF. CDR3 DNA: TGTGCCAGTAGTCCCCTCTCCGGGACAGGGGGCTCCCTTAATGGCTACACCTTC. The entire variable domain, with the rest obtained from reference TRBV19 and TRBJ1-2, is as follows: DGGITQSPKYLFRKEGQNVTLSCEQNLNHDAMYWYRQDPGQGLRLIYYSQIVNDFQKGDIAEGYSVSREKKESFPLTVTSAQKNPTAFYLCASSPLSGTGGSLNGYTFGSGTRLTVV.

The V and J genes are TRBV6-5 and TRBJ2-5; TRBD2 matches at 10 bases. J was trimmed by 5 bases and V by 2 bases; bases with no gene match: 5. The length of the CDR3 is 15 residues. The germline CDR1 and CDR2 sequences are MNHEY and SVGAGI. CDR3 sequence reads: CASSYTLSGGETQYF. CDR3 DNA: TGTGCCAGCAGTTACACCCTTAGCGGGGGGGAGACCCAGTACTTC.

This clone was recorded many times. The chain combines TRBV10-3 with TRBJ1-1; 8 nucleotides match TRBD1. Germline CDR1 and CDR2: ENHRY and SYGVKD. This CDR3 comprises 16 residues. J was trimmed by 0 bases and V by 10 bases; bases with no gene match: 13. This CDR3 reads CATQPQGAAMNTEAFF. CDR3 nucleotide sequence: TGTGCCACCCAACCCCAGGGGGCAGCTATGAACACTGAAGCTTTCTTT.

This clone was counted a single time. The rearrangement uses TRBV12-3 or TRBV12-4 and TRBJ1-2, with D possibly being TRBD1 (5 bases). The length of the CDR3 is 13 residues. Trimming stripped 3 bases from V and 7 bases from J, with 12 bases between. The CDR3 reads CASSLGPYSGYTF. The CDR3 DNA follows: TGTGCCAGCAGTTTGGGGCCCTATTCTGGCTACACCTTC.

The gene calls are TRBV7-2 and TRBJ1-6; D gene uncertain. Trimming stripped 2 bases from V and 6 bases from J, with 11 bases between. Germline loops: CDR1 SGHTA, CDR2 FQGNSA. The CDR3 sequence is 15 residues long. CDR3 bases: TGTGCCAGCAGCTTAAGTCACAGATCTAATTCACCCCTCCACTTT. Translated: CASSLSHRSNSPLHF. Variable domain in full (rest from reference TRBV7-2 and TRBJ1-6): GAGVSQSPSNKVTEKGKDVELRCDPISGHTALYWYRQSLGQGLEFLIYFQGNSAPDKSGLPSDRFSAERTGGSVSTLTIQRTQQEDSAVYLCASSLSHRSNSPLHFGNGTRLTVT.

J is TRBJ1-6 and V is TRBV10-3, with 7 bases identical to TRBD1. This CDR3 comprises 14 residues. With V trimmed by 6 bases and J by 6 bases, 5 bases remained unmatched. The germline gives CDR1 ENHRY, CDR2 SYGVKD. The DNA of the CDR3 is TGTGCCATCAGAGCCGGGACAGCTAATTCACCCCTCCACTTT. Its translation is CAIRAGTANSPLHF.

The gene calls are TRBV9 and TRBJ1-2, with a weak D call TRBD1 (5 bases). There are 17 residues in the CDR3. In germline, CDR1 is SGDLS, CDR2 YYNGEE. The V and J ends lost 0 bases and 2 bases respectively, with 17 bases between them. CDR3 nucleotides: TGTGCCAGCAGCGTAGTTGGAGGGGCAGGGCCCAACTATGGCTACACCTTC. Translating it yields CASSVVGGAGPNYGYTF.

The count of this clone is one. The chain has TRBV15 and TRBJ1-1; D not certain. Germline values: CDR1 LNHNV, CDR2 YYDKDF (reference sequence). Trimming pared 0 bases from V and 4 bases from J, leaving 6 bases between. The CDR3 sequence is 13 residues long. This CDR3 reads CATSRDRFTEAFF. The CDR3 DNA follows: TGTGCCACCAGCAGAGATCGTTTCACTGAAGCTTTCTTT.

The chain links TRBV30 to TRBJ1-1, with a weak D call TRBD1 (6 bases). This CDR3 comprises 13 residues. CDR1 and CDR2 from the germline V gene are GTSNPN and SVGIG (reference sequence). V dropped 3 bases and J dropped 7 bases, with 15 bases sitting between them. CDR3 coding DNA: TGTGCCTGGAGCAGGGGTCATGATGGTGAAGCTTTCTTT. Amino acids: CAWSRGHDGEAFF.

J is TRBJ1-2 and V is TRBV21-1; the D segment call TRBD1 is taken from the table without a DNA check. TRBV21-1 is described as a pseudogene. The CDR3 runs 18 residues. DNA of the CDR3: TGTGCCAGCAGCAAAGAAAGGGGCACAGGGCCGCCCGGCTATGGCTACACCTTC. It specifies CASSKERGTGPPGYGYTF.

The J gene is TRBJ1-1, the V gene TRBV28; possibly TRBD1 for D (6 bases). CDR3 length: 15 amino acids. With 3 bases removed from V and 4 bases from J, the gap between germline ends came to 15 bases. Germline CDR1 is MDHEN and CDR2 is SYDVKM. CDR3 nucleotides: TGTGCCAGCAGTTTGCCAGGGGTAGGCGGCACTGAAGCTTTCTTT. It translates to CASSLPGVGGTEAFF.

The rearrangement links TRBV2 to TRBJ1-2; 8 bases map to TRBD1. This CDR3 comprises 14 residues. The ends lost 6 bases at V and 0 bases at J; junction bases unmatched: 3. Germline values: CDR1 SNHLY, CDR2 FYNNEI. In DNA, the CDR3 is TGTGCCAGCAGGGAGGACAGGGCTAACTATGGCTACACCTTC. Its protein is CASREDRANYGYTF.

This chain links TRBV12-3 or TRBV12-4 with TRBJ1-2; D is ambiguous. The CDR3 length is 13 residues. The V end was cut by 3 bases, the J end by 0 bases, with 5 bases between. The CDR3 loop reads CASSFESNYGYTF. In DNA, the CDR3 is TGTGCCAGCAGTTTTGAGTCTAACTATGGCTACACCTTC.

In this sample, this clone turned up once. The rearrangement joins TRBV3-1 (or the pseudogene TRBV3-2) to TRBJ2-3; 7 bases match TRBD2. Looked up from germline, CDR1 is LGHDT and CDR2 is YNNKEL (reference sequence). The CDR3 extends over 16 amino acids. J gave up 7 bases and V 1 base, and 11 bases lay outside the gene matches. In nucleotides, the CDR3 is TGTGCCAGCAGCCAAGGACTGCCGAGCGGGGCGAATACGCAGTATTTT. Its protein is CASSQGLPSGANTQYF.

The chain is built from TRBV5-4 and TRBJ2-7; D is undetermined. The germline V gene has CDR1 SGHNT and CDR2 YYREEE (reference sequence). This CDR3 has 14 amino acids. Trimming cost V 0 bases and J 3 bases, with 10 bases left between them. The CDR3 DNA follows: TGTGCCAGCAGCTTGGGAGGCCCCCACTACGAGCAGTACTTC. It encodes CASSLGGPHYEQYF. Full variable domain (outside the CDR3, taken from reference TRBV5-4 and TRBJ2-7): ETGVTQSPTHLIKTRGQQVTLRCSSQSGHNTVSWYQQALGQGPQFIFQYYREEENGRGNFPPRFSGLQFPNYSSELNVNALELDDSALYLCASSLGGPHYEQYFGPGTRLTVT.

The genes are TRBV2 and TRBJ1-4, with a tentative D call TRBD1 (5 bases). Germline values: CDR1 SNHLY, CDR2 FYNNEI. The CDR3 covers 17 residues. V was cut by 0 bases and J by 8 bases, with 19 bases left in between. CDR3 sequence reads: CASSEANGAPGREKLFF. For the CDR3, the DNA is TGTGCCAGCAGTGAAGCGAATGGGGCTCCCGGACGGGAAAAACTGTTTTTT.

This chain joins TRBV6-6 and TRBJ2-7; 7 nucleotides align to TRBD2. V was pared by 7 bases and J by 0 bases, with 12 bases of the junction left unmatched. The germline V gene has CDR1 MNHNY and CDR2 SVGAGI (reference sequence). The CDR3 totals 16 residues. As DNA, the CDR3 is TGTGCCAGCATTCCTGGCCCCCGGGGGGACTCCTACGAGCAGTACTTC. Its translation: CASIPGPRGDSYEQYF.

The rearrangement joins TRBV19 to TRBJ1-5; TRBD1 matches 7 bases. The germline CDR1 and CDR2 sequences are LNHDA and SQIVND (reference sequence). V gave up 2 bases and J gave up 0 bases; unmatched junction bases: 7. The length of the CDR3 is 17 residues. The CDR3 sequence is CASSIRGDSYSNQPQHF. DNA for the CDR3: TGTGCCAGTAGTATAAGAGGGGACAGCTATAGCAATCAGCCCCAGCATTTT.

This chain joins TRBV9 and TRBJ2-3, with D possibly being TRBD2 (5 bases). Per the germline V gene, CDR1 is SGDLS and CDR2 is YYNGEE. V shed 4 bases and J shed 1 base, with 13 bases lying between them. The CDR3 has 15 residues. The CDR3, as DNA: TGTGCCAGCAGCCCTCGAGGGTCTGGCACAGATACGCAGTATTTT. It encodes CASSPRGSGTDTQYF.

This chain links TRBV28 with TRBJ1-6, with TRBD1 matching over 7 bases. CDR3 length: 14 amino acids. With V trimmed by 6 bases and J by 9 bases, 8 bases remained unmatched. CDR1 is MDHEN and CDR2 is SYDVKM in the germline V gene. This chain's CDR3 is CASSPGGGISPLHF. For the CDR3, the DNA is TGTGCCAGCAGCCCAGGGGGTGGGATTTCACCCCTCCACTTT.

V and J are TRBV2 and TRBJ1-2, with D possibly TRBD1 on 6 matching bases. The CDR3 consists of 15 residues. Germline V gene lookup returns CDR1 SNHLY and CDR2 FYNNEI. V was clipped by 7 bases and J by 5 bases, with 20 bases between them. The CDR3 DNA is TGTGCCAGCATTCTTGGTCCAGGGGTGGGATATGGCTACACCTTC. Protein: CASILGPGVGYGYTF.

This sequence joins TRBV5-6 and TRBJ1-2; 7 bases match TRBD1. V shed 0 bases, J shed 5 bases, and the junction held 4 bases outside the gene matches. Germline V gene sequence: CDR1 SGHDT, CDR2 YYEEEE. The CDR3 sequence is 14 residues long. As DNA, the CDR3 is TGTGCCAGCAGCTTGGGGGGACAGTTTTATGGCTACACCTTC. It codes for CASSLGGQFYGYTF.

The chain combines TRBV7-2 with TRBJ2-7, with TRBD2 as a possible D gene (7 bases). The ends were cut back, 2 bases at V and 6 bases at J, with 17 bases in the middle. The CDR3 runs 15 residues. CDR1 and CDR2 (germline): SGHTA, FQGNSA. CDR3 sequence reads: CASSLSGGLSGEQYF. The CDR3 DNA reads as TGTGCCAGCAGCTTATCGGGGGGCCTTTCGGGCGAGCAGTACTTC. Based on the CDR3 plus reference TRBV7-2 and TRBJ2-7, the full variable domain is GAGVSQSPSNKVTEKGKDVELRCDPISGHTALYWYRQSLGQGLEFLIYFQGNSAPDKSGLPSDRFSAERTGGSVSTLTIQRTQQEDSAVYLCASSLSGGLSGEQYFGPGTRLTVT.

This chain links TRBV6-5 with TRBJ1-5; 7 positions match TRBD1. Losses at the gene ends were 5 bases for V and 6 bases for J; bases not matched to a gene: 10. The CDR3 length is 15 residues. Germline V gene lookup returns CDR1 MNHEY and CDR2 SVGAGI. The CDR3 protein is CASSPSTTGFQPQHF. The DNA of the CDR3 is TGTGCCAGCAGTCCTTCGACGACAGGGTTTCAGCCCCAGCATTTT.

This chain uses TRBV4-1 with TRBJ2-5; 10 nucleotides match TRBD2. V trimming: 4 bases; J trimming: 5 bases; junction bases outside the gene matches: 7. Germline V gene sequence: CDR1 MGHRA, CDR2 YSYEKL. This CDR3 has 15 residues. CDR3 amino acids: CASSRLAGALETQYF. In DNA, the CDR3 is TGCGCCAGCAGCCGCCTAGCGGGGGCTTTGGAGACCCAGTACTTC.

CDR3 region: CASSQRTTADTQYF. CDR3 in DNA: TGCGCCAGCAGCCAAAGGACTACAGCAGATACGCAGTATTTT. The rearrangement uses TRBV4-3 and TRBJ2-3; a weak D match, TRBD2 (6 bases). The V gene's germline CDR1 is LGHNA and CDR2 YSLEER. The V and J ends lost 2 bases and 4 bases respectively, with 10 bases between them. CDR3 length: 14 residues.

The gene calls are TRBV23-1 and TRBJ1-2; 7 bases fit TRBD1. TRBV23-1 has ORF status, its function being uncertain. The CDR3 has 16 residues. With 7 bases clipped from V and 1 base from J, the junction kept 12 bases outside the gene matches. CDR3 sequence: CASTSESTGINYGYTF. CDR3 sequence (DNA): TGCGCCAGCACCTCAGAATCGACAGGGATTAACTATGGCTACACCTTC.